The 32 T cell receptor beta chains presented below share a single source sample, sequenced in a study of siplizumab effects on memory and regulatory T cells. The method was immunoSEQ multiplex PCR; TCRdb's version includes in-frame clones alone and lacks a portion of them. The data contain roughly 120,000 clones, around 92% of them singletons. Sequencing was performed on Tregs sorted from blood. These receptors all come from a human donor in good health.

V gene TRBV9 combines with J gene TRBJ1-5; 8 bases are shared with TRBD1. The CDR3 is 13 amino acids. V gave up 7 bases and J gave up 4 bases; unmatched junction bases: 4. The germline CDR1 and CDR2 sequences are SGDLS and YYNGEE. In DNA, the CDR3 is TGTGCCAGCGCTCGGACAGGGAATCAGCCCCAGCATTTT. It encodes CASARTGNQPQHF. Supplemented by reference TRBV9 and TRBJ1-5, the full variable domain reads DSGVTQTPKHLITATGQRVTLRCSPRSGDLSVYWYQQSLDQGLQFLIQYYNGEERAKGNILERFSAQQFPDLHSELNLSSLELGDSALYFCASARTGNQPQHFGDGTRLSIL.

The rearrangement links TRBV29-1 to TRBJ2-7, with a tentative D call TRBD2 (5 bases). The CDR3 has 12 residues. V lost 7 bases and J 4 bases, leaving 14 bases between the germline ends. Germline loops: CDR1 SQVTM, CDR2 ANQGSEA. The CDR3 loop reads CSASGITYEQYF. CDR3 nucleotide sequence: TGCAGCGCATCGGGGATCACTTACGAGCAGTACTTC.

This clone was picked up one time. Written as DNA, the CDR3 is TGTGCCAGTGGGGAGGGTCGGGCCCTATACGGCTACACCTTC. This encodes CASGEGRALYGYTF. J is TRBJ1-2 and V is TRBV6-5, with D hard to call. CDR3 size: 14 residues. Germline V gene data show CDR1 as MNHEY and CDR2 as SVGAGI. Trimming shortened V by 9 bases and J by 8 bases, and 22 bases separated the two germline ends.

This clone has a single count. The rearrangement links TRBV7-2 to TRBJ2-6; D is undetermined. The CDR3 is 17 residues long. The V gene lost 5 bases and the J gene lost 1 base, with 15 bases spanning the gap. The V gene's germline CDR1 is SGHTA and CDR2 FQGNSA. Here the CDR3 DNA reads TGTGCCAGCAGCCCGTCTCGGCACTCTTCTGGGGCCAACGTCCTGACTTTC. This sequence encodes CASSPSRHSSGANVLTF. The whole variable domain, remainder taken from reference TRBV7-2 and TRBJ2-6, is GAGVSQSPSNKVTEKGKDVELRCDPISGHTALYWYRQSLGQGLEFLIYFQGNSAPDKSGLPSDRFSAERTGGSVSTLTIQRTQQEDSAVYLCASSPSRHSSGANVLTFGAGSRLTVL.

The rearrangement links TRBV7-6 to TRBJ2-2; D not certain. Trimming cost V 1 base and J 4 bases, with 7 bases left between them. In germline, CDR1 is SGHVS, CDR2 FNYEAQ. CDR3 length: 14 amino acids. The CDR3 coding sequence is TGTGCCAGCAGCTTAGAATTGGGCACCGGGGAGCTGTTTTTT. As protein: CASSLELGTGELFF.

This clone came up a few times. The chain uses TRBV5-1 and TRBJ2-6, with 13 nucleotides matching TRBD2. V was clipped by 3 bases and J by 4 bases; unmatched bases: 4. The CDR3 is 17 amino acids. Germline V gene data show CDR1 as SGHRS and CDR2 as YFSETQ. The CDR3 loop reads CASSSGLAGVGANVLTF. The DNA for the CDR3 is TGCGCCAGCAGCTCCGGACTAGCGGGAGTAGGGGCCAACGTCCTGACTTTC.

The chain couples TRBV7-2 to TRBJ2-3; either TRBD1 or TRBD2 may supply D (5 bases each). V lost 7 bases to trimming and J lost 2 bases, with 13 bases between them. The CDR3 sequence is 14 residues long. The germline gives CDR1 SGHTA, CDR2 FQGNSA. The CDR3 DNA reads TGTGCCAGCACCCTAGGGACGGCCACAGATACGCAGTATTTT. This gives the protein CASTLGTATDTQYF.

This clone was found once. This sequence joins TRBV6-5 and TRBJ2-7; D is perhaps TRBD1 (8 bases). Germline CDR1 and CDR2: MNHEY and SVGAGI. Trimming left V 5 bases short and J 3 bases short, with 17 bases between. The CDR3 runs to 15 residues. In nucleotides, the CDR3 is TGTGCCAGCAGTGCACAGGGGGGGAGCCACTACGAGCAGTACTTC. Translation: CASSAQGGSHYEQYF.

In its sample, this clone was seen once. The chain joins TRBV28 to TRBJ2-1, with D unclear. Per the germline V gene, CDR1 is MDHEN and CDR2 is SYDVKM. The CDR3 runs 16 residues. V lost 6 bases, J lost 0 bases, and 15 bases lay in between. CDR3 in amino acids: CASSPTPQSSYNEQFF. CDR3 coding DNA: TGTGCCAGCAGCCCTACCCCCCAGAGCTCCTACAATGAGCAGTTCTTC. Based on the CDR3 plus reference TRBV28 and TRBJ2-1, the full variable domain is DVKVTQSSRYLVKRTGEKVFLECVQDMDHENMFWYRQDPGLGLRLIYFSYDVKMKEKGDIPEGYSVSREKKERFSLILESASTNQTSMYLCASSPTPQSSYNEQFFGPGTRLTVL.

The chain joins TRBV14 to TRBJ1-5, with no clear D. The CDR3 sequence is 15 residues long. The V gene's germline CDR1 is SGHDN and CDR2 FVKESK. Trimming removed 0 bases at V and 6 bases at J, with 12 bases between. The CDR3 spells CASSQECQVGQPQHF. DNA for the CDR3: TGTGCCAGCAGCCAAGAATGTCAGGTAGGTCAGCCCCAGCATTTT.

This sequence joins TRBV6-6 and TRBJ1-1; tentatively, D is TRBD1 (5 bases). Trimming shortened V by 7 bases and J by 1 base, and 7 bases separated the two germline ends. CDR1 is MNHNY and CDR2 is SVGAGI in the germline V gene (reference sequence). The CDR3 is made up of 12 amino acids. The CDR3 DNA reads TGTGCCAGCAATGGACAGAACACTGAAGCTTTCTTT. This sequence encodes CASNGQNTEAFF.

This chain links TRBV10-3 with TRBJ2-5, with TRBD1 as a possible D gene (5 bases). Germline V lookup: CDR1 ENHRY, CDR2 SYGVKD. The CDR3 has 14 amino acids. The V end lost 6 bases, the J end lost 2 bases, and 13 bases lay between the germline ends. CDR3 residues: CAISLGLLQETQYF. For the CDR3, the DNA is TGTGCCATCAGCTTGGGGCTGCTACAAGAGACCCAGTACTTC.

This clone was seen a single time. The rearrangement joins TRBV18 to TRBJ1-4; D gene uncertain. CDR3 length: 13 residues. Germline-derived CDR1 and CDR2 are KGHSH and LQKENI. The V gene lost 2 bases and the J gene lost 8 bases, with 9 bases spanning the gap. CDR3 sequence: CASSPLGWEKLFF. The CDR3 DNA reads as TGTGCCAGCTCACCATTGGGTTGGGAAAAACTGTTTTTT.

The CDR3 sequence is CASSSRRTGGYEQYF. The CDR3, as DNA: TGTGCCAGCAGTTCCCGACGGACAGGGGGCTACGAGCAGTACTTC. The gene calls are TRBV28 and TRBJ2-7; 10 bases line up with TRBD1. The J segment lost 3 bases and the V segment lost 4 bases, leaving 6 bases of the junction unmatched. CDR1 is MDHEN, CDR2 SYDVKM, per germline. The CDR3 runs 15 residues.

The sample holds a few counts of this clone. The V call is TRBV2, the J call TRBJ1-2; unclear D gene. V was cut by 10 bases and J by 5 bases, with 11 bases left in between. The CDR3 has 11 residues. CDR1 is SNHLY, CDR2 FYNNEI, per germline. CDR3 nucleotides: TGTGCCATCCGCCCAGAGTATGGCTACACCTTC. Its protein is CAIRPEYGYTF.

This clone was detected only once. The gene calls are TRBV6-6 and TRBJ2-2, with 14 nucleotides matching TRBD2. CDR1 is MNHNY, CDR2 SVGAGI, per germline (reference sequence). CDR3 length: 14 residues. Losses at the gene ends were 7 bases for V and 9 bases for J; bases not matched to a gene: 4. CDR3 sequence: CASTRLAGGRELFF. The DNA for the CDR3 is TGTGCCAGCACGCGACTAGCGGGAGGGAGGGAGCTGTTTTTT.

The chain combines TRBV9 with TRBJ1-2, with TRBD1 matching over 9 bases. CDR1 and CDR2 from the germline V gene are SGDLS and YYNGEE. CDR3 length: 14 amino acids. V trimming: 4 bases; J trimming: 6 bases; junction bases outside the gene matches: 7. The CDR3 nucleotides read TGTGCCAGCAGCATAATCGGGACAGGGAATGGCTACACCTTC. Its translation: CASSIIGTGNGYTF.

J is TRBJ2-1 and V is TRBV11-2; no definite D call. The CDR3 covers 13 residues. CDR1 SGHAT and CDR2 FQNNGV come from the germline V gene. V was shortened by 0 bases and J by 8 bases, with 8 bases between the two germline ends. The CDR3 here is CASSLDLAYEQFF. The CDR3 DNA reads as TGTGCCAGCAGCTTAGACCTGGCTTATGAGCAGTTCTTC.

The rearrangement joins TRBV25-1 to TRBJ1-4; D call uncertain. The CDR3 is 15 amino acids. The V end was cut by 6 bases, the J end by 0 bases, with 11 bases between. The germline CDR1 and CDR2 sequences are MGHDK and SYGVNS. The DNA of the CDR3 is TGTGCCAGCAGGGAAAAGGGTACAACTAATGAAAAACTGTTTTTT. Its translation is CASREKGTTNEKLFF.

The CDR3 loop reads CASNYGRMLSKNIQYF. CDR3 nucleotides: TGTGCCAGCAACTACGGACGGATGCTTTCCAAAAACATTCAGTACTTC. V and J are TRBV11-2 and TRBJ2-4; D is unclear. This CDR3 spans 16 amino acids. Trimming left V 7 bases short and J 2 bases short, with 18 bases between. Germline lookup yields CDR1 SGHAT and CDR2 FQNNGV.

The V gene is TRBV7-9, the J gene TRBJ1-6, with D maybe TRBD1 (5 bases). The germline V gene encodes CDR1 SEHNR and CDR2 FQNEAQ (reference sequence). Trimming removed 5 bases at V and 10 bases at J, with 12 bases between. This CDR3 contains 13 residues. Here the CDR3 DNA reads TGTGCCAGCAGCCGAGGGGACGGGTCACCCCTCCACTTT. Amino acids: CASSRGDGSPLHF.

Concerning this clone: Other DNA sequences in the sample encode the same CDR3. The chain carries TRBV11-2 and TRBJ2-7, with a weak D call TRBD2 (6 bases). Germline V gives CDR1 SGHAT, CDR2 FQNNGV. The CDR3 loop spans 15 amino acids. Trimming left V 3 bases short and J 4 bases short, with 16 bases between. The DNA for the CDR3 is TGTGCCAGCAGCTTTCAGGCGGGAAACGGGTACGAGCAGTACTTC. This gives the protein CASSFQAGNGYEQYF.

This clone appeared once. The chain joins TRBV19 to TRBJ1-1; 7 bases fit TRBD1. This CDR3 is 15 amino acids long. The V gene end was trimmed by 5 bases and the J gene end by 0 bases; junction bases not matched to a gene: 6. Germline-derived CDR1 and CDR2 are LNHDA and SQIVND (reference sequence). The CDR3 DNA follows: TGTGCCAGTAGTCGGCGGCAGGGGGTGAACACTGAAGCTTTCTTT. Protein: CASSRRQGVNTEAFF.

The V call is TRBV2, the J call TRBJ2-7, with no clear D. This CDR3 has 13 residues. Trimming removed 4 bases from V and 4 bases from J, with 11 bases in between. Germline V lookup: CDR1 SNHLY, CDR2 FYNNEI. DNA of the CDR3: TGTGCCAGCAGTGGATCCGAGCAGTACGAGCAGTACTTC. Its translation: CASSGSEQYEQYF. Based on the CDR3 plus reference TRBV2 and TRBJ2-7, the full variable domain is EPEVTQTPSHQVTQMGQEVILRCVPISNHLYFYWYRQILGQKVEFLVSFYNNEISEKSEIFDDQFSVERPDGSNFTLKIRSTKLEDSAMYFCASSGSEQYEQYFGPGTRLTVT.

The chain is built from TRBV7-9 and TRBJ2-6, with D tentatively TRBD2 (5 bases). This CDR3 contains 18 residues. Germline loops: CDR1 SEHNR, CDR2 FQNEAQ (reference sequence). The V gene lost 3 bases and the J gene lost 0 bases, with 15 bases spanning the gap. The CDR3 spells CASSFFTRSYSGANVLTF. The CDR3 bases are TGTGCCAGCAGCTTTTTTACTAGGTCGTACTCTGGGGCCAACGTCCTGACTTTC.

The chain employs TRBV25-1 and TRBJ1-1, with 9 bases matching TRBD1. Germline trimming cut 1 base from V and 2 bases from J; bases unmatched to any gene: 8. Germline lookup yields CDR1 MGHDK and CDR2 SYGVNS. The CDR3 has 17 amino acids. CDR3 bases: TGTGCCAGCAGTGAATTCGGACAGGGGAAGGGAAACACTGAAGCTTTCTTT. This translates into CASSEFGQGKGNTEAFF.

The genes are TRBV27 and TRBJ1-2, with 7 bases matching TRBD1. The V gene end was trimmed by 4 bases and the J gene end by 4 bases; junction bases not matched to a gene: 9. CDR3 length: 15 amino acids. Germline V CDR1 and CDR2: MNHEY, SMNVEV (reference sequence). This CDR3 reads CASSSLQGRSYGYTF. The CDR3 region has the DNA TGTGCCAGCAGTTCCCTACAGGGGCGCAGCTATGGCTACACCTTC.

The gene calls are TRBV5-6 and TRBJ2-2; 8 nucleotides agree with TRBD1. The CDR3 runs to 16 residues. Trimming removed 4 bases from V and 5 bases from J; junction bases left unmatched: 10. CDR1 and CDR2 from the germline V gene are SGHDT and YYEEEE. As DNA, the CDR3 is TGTGCCAGCAGCCACCTCAGGGGGCACGGAACCGGGGAGCTGTTTTTT. Its translation is CASSHLRGHGTGELFF.

The V call is TRBV14, the J call TRBJ1-2; TRBD1 might be the D (6 bases). Germline V gene sequence: CDR1 SGHDN, CDR2 FVKESK. The length of the CDR3 is 13 residues. Trimming left V 2 bases short and J 8 bases short, with 12 bases between. CDR3 residues: CASSQSGVYGYTF. In DNA form, the CDR3 reads TGTGCCAGCAGCCAATCAGGGGTGTACGGCTACACCTTC. The full variable domain, completed using reference TRBV14 and TRBJ1-2, is EAGVTQFPSHSVIEKGQTVTLRCDPISGHDNLYWYRRVMGKEIKFLLHFVKESKQDESGMPNNRFLAERTGGTYSTLKVQPAELEDSGVYFCASSQSGVYGYTFGSGTRLTVV.

The rearrangement joins TRBV7-2 to TRBJ2-5; TRBD2 aligns across 9 bases. The germline V gene has CDR1 SGHTA and CDR2 FQGNSA. V dropped 6 bases and J dropped 4; count of bases not matched to a gene: 6. This CDR3 has 14 residues. CDR3 DNA: TGTGCCAGCAGTCTCGGACTAGCGCTAGAGACCCAGTACTTC. This sequence encodes CASSLGLALETQYF.

This rearrangement joins TRBV6-1 to TRBJ2-5; no reliable D call. V was clipped by 6 bases and J by 5 bases, with 10 bases between them. The CDR3 is 12 residues long. Germline CDR1 MNHNS, CDR2 SASEGT. The CDR3 nucleotides read TGTGCCAGCAGCGTCTCCGGGGAGACCCAGTACTTC. Translating it yields CASSVSGETQYF.

The V and J genes are TRBV15 and TRBJ1-6; 7 bases are shared with TRBD1. The CDR3 runs 15 residues. Germline lookup yields CDR1 LNHNV and CDR2 YYDKDF (reference sequence). Germline trimming cut 0 bases from V and 7 bases from J; bases unmatched to any gene: 3. The CDR3 DNA follows: TGTGCCACCAGCAGAGAGGGGACAGTAAATTCACCCCTCCACTTT. Its protein product is CATSREGTVNSPLHF.